This T cell receptor beta chain was captured by sequencing in a study of T cells after yellow fever vaccination. Findings of the study overall: FACS-sorted repertoires could contain abundant clonotypes contaminating from the bulk population. A weaker secondary response peaked on day 5, the primary on day 15. After the booster, over 95% of CD4 and around nine tenths of CD8 primary-response clones were re-detected.

This clonotype came up a few times. The antigen is not known. The CDR3 has 11 amino acids. The ends were cut back, 5 bases at V and 10 bases at J, with 10 bases in the middle. Germline CDR1 is SGHDT and CDR2 is YYEEEE. Generation of TCR cDNA used 5'RACE template switching (which added a universal primer site and UMIs). TCRdb reanalysed the 5' RACE reads using MiXCR and keeps one entry per CDR3 protein. The data contain approximately 510,000 distinct CDR3 sequences, 21% of them singletons. The TCR comes from a man aged 18 to 30 who received the YFV17D yellow fever vaccine. This material consisted of PBMCs, taken roughly 20 days after the first yellow fever vaccination. The chain employs TRBV5-6 and TRBJ2-1, with D tentatively TRBD2 (6 bases). CDR3 in DNA: TGTGCCAGCAGACGGAGCGGGGAGCAGTTCTTC. This gives the protein CASRRSGEQFF. The whole variable domain, remainder taken from reference TRBV5-6 and TRBJ2-1, is DAGVTQSPTHLIKTRGQQVTLRCSPKSGHDTVSWYQQALGQGPQFIFQYYEEEERQRGNFPDRFSGHQFPNYSSELNVNALLLGDSALYLCASRRSGEQFFGPGTRLTVL.